The clone carrying this TCR beta chain has just a few counts. Germline CDR1 is KGHSH and CDR2 is LQKENI. The CDR3 spans 16 residues. V lost 6 bases to trimming and J lost 0 bases; unmatched junction nucleotides: 5. The data belong to a study of graft-versus-host responses after intestinal transplantation. Across the study: Once they had received anti-thymocyte globulin induction, all recipients took tacrolimus and steroids for three to four years. Whole-study findings and limits: Detection of GvH clones occurred in recipient marrow, and some had their first appearance in ileum or blood. Patients with graft-donor T cell macrochimerism had high graft-versus-host to host-versus-graft clonal ratios in allografts.

Sequencing was performed with immunoSEQ multiplex PCR; in TCRdb, only in-frame clones are kept and a portion is missing. The sample includes around 13,000 clones, 35% to 45% seen only once; the top ten take more than 1%. The TCR comes from a human patient who received an intestinal transplant. Source: alloreactive CD4+ T cells from a mixed lymphocyte reaction culture, taken before intestinal transplant. This sample's subset: CFSE-low proliferating T cells sorted from approximately 6-day pre-transplant mixed lymphocyte reaction (GvH or HvG direction). The V call is TRBV18, the J call TRBJ2-6; 7 nucleotides line up with TRBD1. The CDR3 DNA reads as TGTGCCAGCTCCCGCGACAGGGCCTCTGGGGCCAACGTCCTGACTTTC. It translates to CASSRDRASGANVLTF.